These 3 T cell receptor beta chains came from one sample sequenced in a study of cytomegalovirus exposure and HLA in healthy donors. 60 Vbeta and 13 Jbeta primers were used in PCR. TCRdb keeps only in-frame clones here, not all; method: immunoSEQ multiplex PCR. The sample shows over 150,000 clones, about four fifths of them seen only once. Sequenced material: PBMCs. The receptor source for this set is a man in his late teens or twenties in good health and CMV-seronegative.

For this clone: A read error may account for a junction end that differs from germline. The CDR3 here is CSSSPPGTVYEQYF. The CDR3 bases are TGTTCCAGCAGCCCGCCCGGGACAGTCTACGAGCAGTACTTC. The chain joins TRBV7-9 to TRBJ2-7, with 7 bases matching TRBD1. CDR1 SEHNR and CDR2 FQNEAQ come from the germline V gene (reference sequence). There are 14 residues in the CDR3. Full variable domain (rest looked up from reference TRBV7-9 and TRBJ2-7): DTGVSQNPRHKITKRGQNVTFRCDPISEHNRLYWYRQTLGQGPEFLTYFQNEAQLEKSRLLSDRFSAERPKGSFSTLEIQRTEQGDSAMYLCSSSPPGTVYEQYFGPGTRLTVT.

The chain employs TRBV30 and TRBJ2-1; 14 positions agree with TRBD2. Per the germline V gene, CDR1 is GTSNPN and CDR2 is SVGIG (reference sequence). The V gene end was trimmed by 1 base and the J gene end by 9 bases; junction bases not matched to a gene: 5. The CDR3 extends over 15 amino acids. Written as DNA, the CDR3 is TGTGCCTGGAGTGGACTAGCGGGAGGGCCAGGTGAGCAGTTCTTC. Its protein is CAWSGLAGGPGEQFF.

The rearrangement uses TRBV5-1 and TRBJ1-2; TRBD1 matches at 11 bases. This CDR3 region has 13 residues. Germline CDR1 and CDR2: SGHRS and YFSETQ. Trimming at V came to 3 bases and at J to 7 bases, leaving 2 bases not matched to a gene. CDR3 nucleotides: TGCGCCAGCAGCTCGGGACAGGGGGGTGGCTACACCTTC. The encoded protein is CASSSGQGGGYTF.